Listed below are T cell receptor beta chains from one sample, sequenced in a study of identical twins. TCRdb called the 5' RACE reads again in MiXCR, with one record for every CDR3 protein. The sample comprises hundreds of thousands of distinct CDR3 sequences, around 5.7% of which are singletons, and around 1.9% rests with the top ten. The sequenced sample consisted of naive T cells sorted from blood. These TCRs come from a man in his late teens or twenties in good health. Both conserved end residues are part of each CDR3. D genes are given only for firm matches. A clone size is listed for some rows: how often the clone was seen (once, few, many), or a class if it is expanded.

abundance | j_gene | d_gene | v_gene | CDR3aa | CDR3nt
. | TRBJ1-4 | . | TRBV21-1 | CASSQRLFNEKLIF | TGTGCCAGCAGCCAAAGACTCTTTAATGAAAAACTGATTTTT
. | TRBJ1-1 | . | TRBV27 | CASSLLQGAAAFF | TGTGCCAGCAGTTTACTGCAGGGCGCGGCCGCTTTCTTT
few | TRBJ2-7 | TRBD1 | TRBV5-1 | CASSTGTGLGQYF | TGCGCCAGCAGCACTGGGACAGGGTTGGGGCAGTACTTC
many | TRBJ2-1 | . | TRBV29-1 | CSVWANEQFF | TGCAGCGTTTGGGCCAATGAGCAGTTCTTC
many | TRBJ2-7 | TRBD2 | TRBV7-2 | CASSLLREYGVEQYF | TGTGCCAGCAGCTTATTGCGGGAGTATGGGGTCGAGCAGTACTTC
many | TRBJ2-3 | TRBD2 | TRBV13 | CASSLRRENADTQYF | TGTGCCAGCAGCTTACGGCGGGAGAACGCAGATACGCAGTATTTT
many | TRBJ1-1 | . | TRBV15 | CATRGGTEAFF | TGTGCCACGCGGGGCGGCACTGAAGCTTTCTTT
many | TRBJ1-1 | . | TRBV7-9 | CASSSSRGPDEAFF | TGTGCCAGCAGCTCTTCGCGGGGACCGGATGAAGCTTTCTTT
many | TRBJ2-5 | . | TRBV10-3 | CAISEGETQYF | TGTGCCATCAGTGAGGGGGAGACCCAGTACTTC
. | TRBJ1-2 | . | TRBV9 | CASSVETGSYGYTF | TGTGCCAGCAGCGTAGAAACGGGGTCCTATGGCTACACCTTC
. | TRBJ2-3 | TRBD2 | TRBV15 | CATSRLAGRGDTQYF | TGTGCCACCAGCAGGTTAGCGGGACGCGGAGATACGCAGTATTTT
few | TRBJ2-2 | . | TRBV5-1 | CASSSSRLVYTGELFF | TGCGCCAGCAGCTCCTCCAGACTAGTGTACACCGGGGAGCTGTTTTTT
many | TRBJ1-3 | . | TRBV6-5 | CASSYGPTGNTIYF | TGTGCCAGCAGTTACGGGCCTACTGGAAACACCATATATTTT
many | TRBJ2-4 | . | TRBV28 | CASLDGDLAKNIQYF | TGTGCCAGCCTTGACGGGGATTTAGCCAAAAACATTCAGTACTTC
few | TRBJ1-3 | . | TRBV2 | CASGSRGRSGNTIYF | TGTGCCAGCGGATCCAGGGGTCGCTCTGGAAACACCATATATTTT
many | TRBJ2-7 | . | TRBV29-1 | CSVRTDYEQYF | TGCAGCGTTCGGACAGACTACGAGCAGTACTTC
once | TRBJ2-6 | TRBD1 | TRBV10-3 | CAISLDRAGANVLTF | TGTGCCATCAGCCTCGACAGGGCTGGGGCCAACGTCCTGACTTTC
many | TRBJ2-1 | TRBD2 | TRBV4-2 | CATRGGTAGQFF | TGTGCCACGCGGGGGGGAACCGCAGGGCAGTTCTTC
. | TRBJ1-5 | TRBD1 | TRBV4-1 | CASSQEQGAQPQHF | TGCGCCAGCAGCCAAGAACAGGGGGCTCAGCCCCAGCATTTT
few | TRBJ2-6 | . | TRBV28 | CASTPGALSGANVLTF | TGTGCCAGCACCCCAGGGGCGCTCTCTGGGGCCAACGTCCTGACTTTC
many | TRBJ2-3 | TRBD2 | TRBV20-1 | CSASGRAVDTQYF | TGCAGTGCTAGCGGGAGGGCCGTAGATACGCAGTATTTT
. | TRBJ2-2 | TRBD2 | TRBV24-1 | CATSDSRGGLVPTGELFF | TGTGCCACCAGTGATTCCCGAGGGGGACTAGTTCCTACCGGGGAGCTGTTTTTT
many | TRBJ2-1 | . | TRBV5-1 | CASSWGADNEQFF | TGCGCCAGCAGCTGGGGGGCGGACAATGAGCAGTTCTTC
many | TRBJ2-7 | TRBD1 | TRBV3-1 | CASSPMGQGALSEQYF | TGTGCCAGCAGCCCCATGGGACAGGGGGCGCTCAGCGAGCAGTACTTC
many | TRBJ1-4 | . | TRBV29-1 | CSVAGLMNEKLFF | TGCAGCGTTGCGGGGCTGATGAATGAAAAACTGTTTTTT
many | TRBJ2-1 | . | TRBV12-3/TRBV12-4 | CASRTLDPGLDEQFF | TGTGCCAGCAGGACACTAGATCCGGGGTTGGATGAGCAGTTCTTC
few | TRBJ1-1 | . | TRBV6-1 | CASSRTSGDWSTEAFF | TGTGCCAGCAGTAGAACTTCAGGGGATTGGAGCACTGAAGCTTTCTTT
many | TRBJ1-2 | . | TRBV29-1 | CSARLDYGYTF | TGCAGCGCTCGACTCGACTATGGCTACACCTTC
. | TRBJ2-1 | . | TRBV12-5 | CASGLQAGLYNEQFF | TGTGCTAGTGGTTTACAAGCGGGCCTCTACAATGAGCAGTTCTTC
many | TRBJ2-1 | . | TRBV12-3/TRBV12-4 | CASSGTGSYNEQFF | TGTGCCAGCAGCGGGACTGGTTCCTACAATGAGCAGTTCTTC
many | TRBJ2-7 | . | TRBV29-1 | CSAVPGHGYEQYF | TGCAGCGCCGTTCCGGGCCATGGATACGAGCAGTACTTC
many | TRBJ2-2 | . | TRBV12-3/TRBV12-4 | CASSFGSVNTGELFF | TGTGCCAGCAGTTTTGGTAGCGTGAACACCGGGGAGCTGTTTTTT
. | TRBJ2-2 | TRBD1 | TRBV5-1 | CASSLVWTGGVGELFF | TGCGCCAGCAGCTTGGTCTGGACAGGGGGCGTCGGGGAGCTGTTTTTT
few | TRBJ1-3 | TRBD1 | TRBV7-9 | CASSRTGGPGNTIYF | TGTGCCAGCAGCCGGACAGGGGGCCCTGGAAACACCATATATTTT
many | TRBJ2-5 | . | TRBV4-3 | CASSQAGQYQETQYF | TGCGCCAGCAGCCAAGCCGGACAGTACCAAGAGACCCAGTACTTC
. | TRBJ2-3 | . | TRBV5-1 | CASSYGQGGQYF | TGCGCCAGCAGCTACGGACAAGGAGGGCAGTATTTT
many | TRBJ1-4 | . | TRBV5-1 | CASSLDSWSEKLFF | TGCGCCAGCAGCTTGGACAGTTGGTCCGAAAAACTGTTTTTT
many | TRBJ2-5 | . | TRBV20-1 | CSARRVVAKPIQETQYF | TGCAGTGCTAGAAGGGTGGTAGCGAAGCCGATTCAAGAGACCCAGTACTTC
. | TRBJ2-7 | TRBD2 | TRBV11-2 | CASRPSPLSGRDYEQYF | TGTGCCAGCAGGCCTTCACCCCTTAGCGGGAGGGACTACGAGCAGTACTTC
many | TRBJ2-1 | . | TRBV5-1 | CASIGRGNEQFF | TGCGCCAGCATTGGGCGGGGAAATGAGCAGTTCTTC
many | TRBJ2-4 | . | TRBV20-1 | CSAGPTENIQYF | TGCAGTGCGGGCCCGACGGAGAACATTCAGTACTTC
many | TRBJ2-5 | TRBD2 | TRBV6-1 | CASRSLAGGETQYF | TGTGCCAGCAGATCATTAGCGGGAGGGGAGACCCAGTACTTC
many | TRBJ1-4 | . | TRBV20-1 | CSARDGGAREKLFF | TGCAGTGCTAGGGATGGGGGGGCGCGTGAAAAACTGTTTTTT
. | TRBJ2-6 | TRBD2 | TRBV5-1 | CASSLAASGSTGANVLTF | TGCGCCAGCAGCTTGGCCGCTAGCGGGAGTACTGGGGCCAACGTCCTGACTTTC
few | TRBJ1-6 | TRBD1 | TRBV20-1 | CSGGQSNSPLHF | TGCAGTGGGGGACAGTCTAATTCACCCCTCCACTTT
. | TRBJ2-5 | TRBD2 | TRBV6-5 | CASSYSRTGGETQYF | TGTGCCAGCAGTTACTCGCGGACGGGAGGAGAGACCCAGTACTTC
. | TRBJ2-2 | . | TRBV12-3/TRBV12-4 | CASSNWGPTGELFF | TGTGCCAGCAGTAACTGGGGTCCCACCGGGGAGCTGTTTTTT
many | TRBJ1-2 | . | TRBV6-5 | CASSQAGGYTF | TGTGCCAGCAGTCAAGCGGGGGGCTACACCTTC
few | TRBJ2-1 | . | TRBV27 | CASSSLGGKNEQFF | TGTGCCAGCAGTTCACTTGGGGGTAAGAATGAGCAGTTCTTC
many | TRBJ1-1 | . | TRBV7-9 | CASSGEAFF | TGTGCCAGCAGCGGTGAAGCTTTCTTT
many | TRBJ2-1 | . | TRBV12-3/TRBV12-4 | CASSVKVEQFF | TGTGCCAGCAGTGTGAAGGTTGAGCAGTTCTTC
. | TRBJ1-4 | . | TRBV3-1 | CASSQAPTGAGEKLFF | TGTGCCAGCAGCCAAGCACCGACTGGGGCTGGGGAAAAACTGTTTTTT
many | TRBJ2-1 | . | TRBV6-2/TRBV6-3 | CASTGVPYNEQFF | TGTGCCAGCACCGGTGTCCCCTACAATGAGCAGTTCTTC